This T cell receptor beta chain was recovered during a study of blood T cell repertoires in COVID-19. Study in general: The origin of the acute and convalescent COVID-19 samples was the United States, Italy and Spain. The analysed material was cDNA or gDNA that came from T cells, B-cell-depleted T cells, or PBMCs.

The method was immunoSEQ multiplex PCR; TCRdb's version includes in-frame clones alone and lacks a portion of them. Among about 98,000 clones listed, approximately 89% were seen once. Trimming pared 1 base from V and 5 bases from J, leaving 14 bases between. There are 15 residues in the CDR3. Germline-derived CDR1 and CDR2 are SEHNR and FQNEAQ (reference sequence). The receptor's source is a man aged 50 or older with acute or convalescent COVID-19. This rearrangement joins TRBV7-9 to TRBJ2-5; D is possibly TRBD1 (6 bases). Sequencing used peripheral blood. CDR3 sequence (DNA): TGTGCCAGCAGCTTAGAGGCAGGGGCGCGGGAGACCCAGTACTTC. Translated, it gives CASSLEAGARETQYF.